Following are 28 T cell receptor beta chains from one sample sequenced in a study of T cell responses to AZD1222 COVID-19 vaccine. Sequencing was performed with immunoSEQ multiplex PCR; in TCRdb, only in-frame clones are kept and a portion is missing. The table records tens of thousands of clones, roughly 90% of them present only once. Specimen: peripheral blood, collected on day 0 of AZD1222 vaccination. The receptors were sampled from an adult in good health.

This rearrangement joins TRBV11-2 to TRBJ2-4; TRBD2 aligns across 7 bases. The CDR3 length is 15 residues. V shed 1 base, J shed 7 bases, and the junction held 7 bases outside the gene matches. Germline CDR1 and CDR2: SGHAT and FQNNGV. The CDR3 region is CASSLVGVGGNIQYF. The CDR3 DNA sequence: TGTGCCAGCAGCTTAGTGGGGGTGGGAGGGAACATTCAGTACTTC.

CDR3 amino acids: CASSLAGGSRNQPQHF. The CDR3 DNA sequence: TGTGCCAGCAGTTTAGCAGGGGGTTCGCGCAATCAGCCCCAGCATTTT. V gene TRBV28 combines with J gene TRBJ1-5; 7 bases line up with TRBD1. The length of the CDR3 is 16 residues. The V gene's germline CDR1 is MDHEN and CDR2 SYDVKM. V dropped 2 bases and J dropped 2; count of bases not matched to a gene: 6.

This rearrangement joins TRBV7-2 to TRBJ2-3, with TRBD2 identical over 10 bases. The V gene end was trimmed by 1 base and the J gene end by 4 bases; junction bases not matched to a gene: 14. Germline values: CDR1 SGHTA, CDR2 FQGNSA. The CDR3 runs 19 residues. The CDR3 region is CASSLESLAGAGSADTQYF. The CDR3 DNA is TGTGCCAGCAGCTTAGAGAGTCTAGCGGGGGCCGGTAGCGCAGATACGCAGTATTTT.

The V call is TRBV19, the J call TRBJ1-2; perhaps TRBD1 as D (5 bases). Trimming took 7 bases from V and 3 from J, leaving 18 bases between them. CDR1 is LNHDA, CDR2 SQIVND, per germline (reference sequence). The CDR3 has 15 residues. As DNA, the CDR3 is TGTGCCAGTACTCCATTGCAGGGCCCTCACTATGGCTACACCTTC. Amino acids: CASTPLQGPHYGYTF. The complete variable domain, with remaining parts taken from reference TRBV19 and TRBJ1-2, reads DGGITQSPKYLFRKEGQNVTLSCEQNLNHDAMYWYRQDPGQGLRLIYYSQIVNDFQKGDIAEGYSVSREKKESFPLTVTSAQKNPTAFYLCASTPLQGPHYGYTFGSGTRLTVV.

The J gene is TRBJ1-2, the V gene TRBV3-1 (or the pseudogene TRBV3-2); D might be TRBD1 (6 bases). CDR1 LGHDT and CDR2 YNNKEL come from the germline V gene (reference sequence). V lost 4 bases and J lost 3, with 15 bases in between. There are 15 residues in the CDR3. The chain's CDR3 is CASSPWTVAHYGYTF. CDR3 in DNA: TGTGCCAGCAGCCCATGGACAGTCGCTCACTATGGCTACACCTTC.

The genes are TRBV5-4 and TRBJ1-1, with 8 nucleotides matching TRBD1. Germline V gives CDR1 SGHNT, CDR2 YYREEE (reference sequence). There are 17 residues in the CDR3. V was clipped by 0 bases and J by 0 bases; unmatched bases: 7. This CDR3 reads CASSLGRGPLMNTEAFF. The CDR3 nucleotides are TGTGCCAGCAGCTTGGGCAGGGGGCCCTTAATGAACACTGAAGCTTTCTTT.

CDR3 DNA: TGCGCCAGCAGCTCAGGGGCGGGTGGGGCCAACGTCCTGACTTTC. Translating gives CASSSGAGGANVLTF. The chain couples TRBV5-1 to TRBJ2-6; maybe TRBD1 (6 bases). Trimming stripped 3 bases from V and 3 bases from J, with 10 bases between. Germline assignment: CDR1 SGHRS and CDR2 YFSETQ. The CDR3 loop spans 15 amino acids.

This clone was seen a handful of times. The chain combines TRBV5-1 with TRBJ1-6, with no clear D. Germline V gene data show CDR1 as SGHRS and CDR2 as YFSETQ. This CDR3 is built from 17 residues. V dropped 1 base and J dropped 6 bases, with 17 bases sitting between them. CDR3 loop: CASSLRAGGRVNSPLHF. The CDR3 coding sequence is TGCGCCAGCAGCTTGAGGGCGGGTGGTAGAGTTAATTCACCCCTCCACTTT.

The CDR3 loop is CASSSGTGDELFF. The CDR3 bases are TGTGCCAGCAGCTCCGGGACAGGGGATGAACTGTTTTTT. The V call is TRBV13, the J call TRBJ1-4, with 10 bases lining up with TRBD1. The V gene end was trimmed by 4 bases and the J gene end by 12 bases; junction bases not matched to a gene: 5. The germline CDR1 and CDR2 sequences are PRHDT and FYEKMQ (reference sequence). The CDR3 runs 13 residues.

The J gene is TRBJ1-2, the V gene TRBV18; D might be TRBD1 (5 bases). V lost 1 base, J lost 8 bases, and 14 bases lay in between. CDR1 and CDR2 (germline): KGHSH, LQKENI. The CDR3 spans 14 residues. CDR3 nucleotide sequence: TGTGCCAGCTCACCACTGCAGGGTGGACGAGGCTACACCTTC. Encoded protein: CASSPLQGGRGYTF.

The J gene is TRBJ1-2, the V gene TRBV18, with TRBD1 matching over 8 bases. With 5 bases clipped from V and 5 bases from J, the junction kept 10 bases outside the gene matches. The CDR3 sequence is 15 residues long. Germline CDR1 is KGHSH and CDR2 is LQKENI. CDR3 sequence (DNA): TGTGCCAGCTCATCCGACAGGGGCGATAATTATGGCTACACCTTC. Protein product: CASSSDRGDNYGYTF. The full variable domain, with the rest looked up from reference TRBV18 and TRBJ1-2, is NAGVMQNPRHLVRRRGQEARLRCSPMKGHSHVYWYRQLPEEGLKFMVYLQKENIIDESGMPKERFSAEFPKEGPSILRIQQVVRGDSAAYFCASSSDRGDNYGYTFGSGTRLTVV.

The chain recombines TRBV3-1 (or the pseudogene TRBV3-2) with TRBJ1-1; TRBD1 agrees at 8 bases. Germline CDR1 reads LGHDT; CDR2 reads YNNKEL (reference sequence). The J segment lost 7 bases and the V segment lost 5 bases, leaving 9 bases of the junction unmatched. This CDR3 is 14 amino acids long. CDR3 nucleotides: TGTGCCAGCAGCTCCGGGACAGGAGGTGATGAAGCTTTCTTT. It translates to CASSSGTGGDEAFF.

This clone occurred once. The V and J genes are TRBV18 and TRBJ1-5; 8 positions match TRBD1. Germline V gives CDR1 KGHSH, CDR2 LQKENI. V lost 3 bases to trimming and J lost 1 base; unmatched junction nucleotides: 5. The CDR3 runs to 16 residues. The CDR3: CASSPGQGGSNQPQHF. CDR3 DNA: TGTGCCAGCTCACCTGGACAGGGTGGGAGCAATCAGCCCCAGCATTTT. The full variable domain, rest sourced from reference TRBV18 and TRBJ1-5, is NAGVMQNPRHLVRRRGQEARLRCSPMKGHSHVYWYRQLPEEGLKFMVYLQKENIIDESGMPKERFSAEFPKEGPSILRIQQVVRGDSAAYFCASSPGQGGSNQPQHFGDGTRLSIL.

The V gene is TRBV5-1, the J gene TRBJ1-3; D call uncertain. Germline lookup yields CDR1 SGHRS and CDR2 YFSETQ. V lost 4 bases and J lost 4, with 9 bases in between. CDR3 length equals 13 residues. The CDR3 region is CASSPDGGNTIYF. The DNA for the CDR3 is TGCGCCAGCAGCCCGGACGGCGGAAACACCATATATTTT.

This chain links TRBV7-2 with TRBJ2-7; a possible D gene is TRBD1 (6 bases). Trimming left V 1 base short and J 6 bases short, with 16 bases between. Per the germline V gene, CDR1 is SGHTA and CDR2 is FQGNSA. The CDR3 runs 15 residues. The DNA for the CDR3 is TGTGCCAGCAGCTTAGGGACAGCGATTCCCCTCGAGCAGTACTTC. Translation gives CASSLGTAIPLEQYF.

V usage is TRBV7-2 and J usage is TRBJ2-7, with TRBD2 matching over 12 bases. Germline V CDR1 and CDR2: SGHTA, FQGNSA. The ends lost 1 base at V and 7 bases at J; junction bases unmatched: 11. The CDR3 spans 17 residues. The CDR3 sequence is CASSLEALAGGVKEQYF. The CDR3 nucleotides read TGTGCCAGCAGCTTAGAGGCACTAGCGGGGGGTGTTAAGGAGCAGTACTTC.

The chain recombines TRBV19 with TRBJ1-2; D is possibly TRBD1 (5 bases). V shed 8 bases and J shed 6 bases, with 13 bases lying between them. Germline V CDR1 and CDR2: LNHDA, SQIVND (reference sequence). The CDR3 is made up of 12 amino acids. In DNA form, the CDR3 reads TGTGCCAGTCGGGACCGAGGGGATGGCTACACCTTC. Amino acids: CASRDRGDGYTF.

The chain employs TRBV5-1 and TRBJ1-3; D remains ambiguous. The V and J ends lost 4 bases and 0 bases respectively, with 14 bases between them. The germline gives CDR1 SGHRS, CDR2 YFSETQ. The CDR3 totals 16 residues. The CDR3 here is CASSAAGSYSGNTIYF. The CDR3 bases are TGCGCCAGCAGCGCCGCGGGGAGTTACTCTGGAAACACCATATATTTT.

For this clone: The same CDR3 also results from other DNA sequences found in this sample. The rearrangement uses TRBV7-9 and TRBJ1-2; D may be TRBD1 (6 bases). Germline V gives CDR1 SEHNR, CDR2 FQNEAQ (reference sequence). Trimming cost V 5 bases and J 2 bases, with 9 bases left between them. The CDR3 sequence is 13 residues long. The CDR3 coding sequence is TGTGCCAGCAGCAGGACAGAGAACTATGGCTACACCTTC. It is translated as CASSRTENYGYTF.

This clone appeared a few times. The CDR3 bases are TGTGCCAGCAGCCGAGGTGCGCCAGATAATTCACCCCTCCACTTT. Amino acids: CASSRGAPDNSPLHF. The rearrangement uses TRBV6-1 and TRBJ1-6; D gene unclear. This CDR3 has 15 amino acids. The V end lost 6 bases, the J end lost 5 bases, and 14 bases lay between the germline ends. Germline CDR1 reads MNHNS; CDR2 reads SASEGT.

The gene calls are TRBV28 and TRBJ2-7; D gene unclear. V lost 5 bases and J 6 bases, leaving 8 bases between the germline ends. Germline V gives CDR1 MDHEN, CDR2 SYDVKM. This CDR3 spans 11 amino acids. The CDR3 loop reads CASSRFSEQYF. Here the CDR3 DNA reads TGTGCCAGCAGTAGGTTTTCCGAGCAGTACTTC.

V is TRBV7-2 and J is TRBJ2-1; tentatively, D is TRBD1 (6 bases). The CDR3 is 12 residues long. Germline V gene data show CDR1 as SGHTA and CDR2 as FQGNSA. With 5 bases removed from V and 9 bases from J, the gap between germline ends came to 11 bases. In DNA, the CDR3 is TGTGCCAGCAGCCTACAGGGCGGTGAGCAGTTCTTC. It yields the protein CASSLQGGEQFF.

This chain connects TRBV6-7 to TRBJ1-4; tentative D call: TRBD1 (6 bases). TRBV6-7 is marked as an open reading frame, function uncertain. CDR3 length: 16 residues. Trimming removed 0 bases at V and 8 bases at J, with 16 bases between. CDR3 bases: TGTGCCAGCAGTTACTCTCGGGGGGGCGCCGTGGAAAAACTGTTTTTT. This translates into CASSYSRGGAVEKLFF.

This clone was picked up a small number of times. V is TRBV7-8 and J is TRBJ1-2; 8 nucleotides align to TRBD1. J gave up 4 bases and V 0 bases, and 10 bases lay outside the gene matches. This CDR3 has 17 amino acids. CDR1 and CDR2 from the germline V gene are SGHVS and FQNEAQ. The CDR3 nucleotides read TGTGCCAGCAGCTTAGCAAGGACAGGGAGGTTCGGCTATGGCTACACCTTC. Encoded protein: CASSLARTGRFGYGYTF.

The chain employs TRBV24-1 and TRBJ2-5; no definite D call. The CDR3 loop spans 13 amino acids. Germline CDR1 is KGHDR and CDR2 is SFDVKD. V lost 4 bases and J lost 6, with 11 bases in between. The CDR3 sequence: CATSDGYGKTQYF. The CDR3 DNA reads TGTGCCACCAGTGACGGATACGGAAAGACCCAGTACTTC.

This chain uses TRBV6-5 with TRBJ1-1, with D uncertain. Germline assignment: CDR1 MNHEY and CDR2 SVGAGI. Trimming removed 6 bases from V and 2 bases from J, with 10 bases in between. The CDR3 spans 13 residues. This CDR3 reads CASSSTYNTEAFF. Written as DNA, the CDR3 is TGTGCCAGCAGCTCGACGTACAACACTGAAGCTTTCTTT.

V usage is TRBV7-2 and J usage is TRBJ1-6; TRBD1 matches at 7 bases. Trimming removed 6 bases from V and 7 bases from J; junction bases left unmatched: 6. Per germline, CDR1 SGHTA and CDR2 FQGNSA. This CDR3 has 14 residues. Here the CDR3 reads CASRTGTANSPLHF. For the CDR3, the DNA is TGTGCCAGCAGAACCGGGACAGCAAATTCACCCCTCCACTTT.

This rearrangement joins TRBV7-9 to TRBJ1-2, with D uncertain. CDR1 and CDR2 from the germline V gene are SEHNR and FQNEAQ (reference sequence). The CDR3 length is 12 residues. V dropped 6 bases and J dropped 1 base, with 6 bases sitting between them. The CDR3 DNA reads TGTGCCAGCAGTTACGATAACTATGGCTACACCTTC. This translates into CASSYDNYGYTF.